A single sample gave rise to the 13 T cell receptor beta chains below, sequenced in a study of blood T cell repertoires in COVID-19. The data were produced by immunoSEQ multiplex PCR, yet TCRdb's version contains in-frame clones alone and is incomplete. This table holds 250,000 to 400,000 clones, approximately 88% found once. The sequencing input was peripheral blood. The receptor source for this set is a woman aged 25 to 39 with COVID-19, enrolled during active disease.

Worth noting for this clone: Possible read error: a much larger clone is one base away. The chain recombines TRBV24-1 with TRBJ2-5; 7 bases agree with TRBD1. The CDR3 consists of 15 residues. J gave up 2 bases and V 4 bases, and 6 bases lay outside the gene matches. Germline CDR1 is KGHDR and CDR2 is SFDVKD. CDR3 loop: CATSDVGTEQETQYF. The DNA of the CDR3 is TGTGCCACCAGTGACGTCGGGACAGAACAAGAGACCCAGTACTTC.

V gene TRBV28 combines with J gene TRBJ1-3; D might be TRBD1 (6 bases). V was shortened by 6 bases and J by 4 bases, with 13 bases between the two germline ends. This CDR3 contains 14 residues. Germline-derived CDR1 and CDR2 are MDHEN and SYDVKM. CDR3 nucleotide sequence: TGTGCCAGCAGCCTAGACAGGAAGGGAAACACCATATATTTT. This codes for CASSLDRKGNTIYF.

This chain uses TRBV30 with TRBJ1-5, with a tentative D call TRBD1 (5 bases). CDR3 length equals 13 residues. Trimming took off 3 bases at V and 5 bases at J, with 11 bases between the two ends. Germline V gene sequence: CDR1 GTSNPN, CDR2 SVGIG (reference sequence). The CDR3 region is CAWRGGSDQPQHF. The CDR3 DNA follows: TGTGCCTGGAGGGGGGGGTCGGATCAGCCCCAGCATTTT.

The chain couples TRBV2 to TRBJ1-5; 8 nucleotides agree with TRBD1. CDR1 is SNHLY, CDR2 FYNNEI, per germline. This CDR3 is built from 15 residues. Unmatched junction bases numbered 4, after V lost 6 bases and J lost 0 bases. CDR3: CASRAQGGSNQPQHF. The CDR3 nucleotides are TGTGCCAGCAGGGCACAGGGGGGTAGCAATCAGCCCCAGCATTTT.

This sequence joins TRBV23-1 and TRBJ2-7, with 7 bases that match TRBD2. TRBV23-1 qualifies as an ORF whose function is uncertain. CDR3 length: 15 residues. V lost 5 bases to trimming and J lost 2 bases; unmatched junction nucleotides: 9. The CDR3 protein is CASSYAREAPYEQYF. For the CDR3, the DNA is TGCGCCAGCAGTTATGCCCGGGAGGCCCCCTACGAGCAGTACTTC.

This chain joins TRBV7-2 and TRBJ2-1, with a tentative D call TRBD1 (5 bases). V was pared by 4 bases and J by 10 bases, with 14 bases between. This CDR3 spans 13 amino acids. Germline V CDR1 and CDR2: SGHTA, FQGNSA. This CDR3 reads CASSYGQGYEQFF. The CDR3 coding sequence is TGTGCCAGCAGCTATGGTCAGGGATACGAGCAGTTCTTC.

The chain uses TRBV7-8 and TRBJ1-2; no clear D. CDR3 length: 16 residues. V lost 5 bases and J 4 bases, leaving 20 bases between the germline ends. Germline V gene sequence: CDR1 SGHVS, CDR2 FQNEAQ. CDR3 nucleotides: TGTGCCAGCAGCCCAACGGGCCTGCCGGGAGGCTATGGCTACACCTTC. Protein product: CASSPTGLPGGYGYTF.

The chain combines TRBV6-2 or TRBV6-3 with TRBJ1-1; TRBD1 matches 7 bases. The germline V gene encodes CDR1 MNHEY and CDR2 SVGEGT. The CDR3 length is 16 residues. The ends lost 2 bases at V and 1 base at J; junction bases unmatched: 7. The CDR3 bases are TGTGCCAGCAGTTACCGGACAGGTCGGGGGAACACTGAAGCTTTCTTT. It encodes CASSYRTGRGNTEAFF.

This chain connects TRBV6-6 to TRBJ1-1, with TRBD1 matching 7 bases. The junction had 3 bases not matched to a gene; V was cut back by 6 bases and J by 5 bases. This CDR3 has 12 amino acids. Germline V gene sequence: CDR1 MNHNY, CDR2 SVGAGI (reference sequence). The CDR3 protein is CASSTTGTEAFF. The CDR3 region has the DNA TGTGCCAGCAGCACGACAGGGACTGAAGCTTTCTTT.

The J gene is TRBJ1-1, the V gene TRBV30; no definite D call. In germline, CDR1 is GTSNPN, CDR2 SVGIG (reference sequence). The ends were cut back, 0 bases at V and 1 base at J, with 6 bases in the middle. The CDR3 is 13 amino acids. The CDR3 region has the DNA TGTGCCTGGAGTGTACTTGGGAACACTGAAGCTTTCTTT. This sequence encodes CAWSVLGNTEAFF.

The V gene is TRBV11-2, the J gene TRBJ1-2; perhaps TRBD1 as D (5 bases). V lost 1 base to trimming and J lost 8 bases, with 14 bases between them. The CDR3 covers 14 residues. In germline, CDR1 is SGHAT, CDR2 FQNNGV. The CDR3 coding sequence is TGTGCCAGCAGCTTAGGTCAGGGAATAGGAGGCTACACCTTC. Translated, it gives CASSLGQGIGGYTF.

The chain joins TRBV24-1 to TRBJ1-2, with TRBD1 identical over 8 bases. The CDR3 totals 15 residues. Germline V gene sequence: CDR1 KGHDR, CDR2 SFDVKD. V dropped 2 bases and J dropped 8; count of bases not matched to a gene: 9. The CDR3 sequence is CATSDSVRGLGGYTF. DNA for the CDR3: TGTGCCACCAGTGATTCTGTCAGGGGGCTAGGCGGCTACACCTTC.

This clone occurred a few times. This chain links TRBV3-1 (or the pseudogene TRBV3-2) with TRBJ1-1; TRBD1 matches 7 bases. This CDR3 is 14 amino acids long. J gave up 3 bases and V 2 bases, and 3 bases lay outside the gene matches. CDR1 and CDR2 from the germline V gene are LGHDT and YNNKEL (reference sequence). The CDR3: CASSQIRGDTEAFF. In DNA, the CDR3 is TGTGCCAGCAGCCAAATCAGGGGGGACACTGAAGCTTTCTTT.